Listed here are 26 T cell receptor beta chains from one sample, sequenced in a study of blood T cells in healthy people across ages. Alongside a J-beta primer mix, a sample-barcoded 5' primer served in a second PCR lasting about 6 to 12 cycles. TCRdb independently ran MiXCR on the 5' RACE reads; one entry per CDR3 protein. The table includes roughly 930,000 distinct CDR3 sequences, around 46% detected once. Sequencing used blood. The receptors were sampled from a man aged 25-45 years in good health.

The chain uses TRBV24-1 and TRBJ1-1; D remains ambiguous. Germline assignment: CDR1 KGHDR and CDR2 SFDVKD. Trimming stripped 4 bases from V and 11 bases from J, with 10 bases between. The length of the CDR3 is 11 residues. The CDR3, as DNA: TGTGCCACCAGTGACCCAATGGGGGCTTTCTTT. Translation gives CATSDPMGAFF.

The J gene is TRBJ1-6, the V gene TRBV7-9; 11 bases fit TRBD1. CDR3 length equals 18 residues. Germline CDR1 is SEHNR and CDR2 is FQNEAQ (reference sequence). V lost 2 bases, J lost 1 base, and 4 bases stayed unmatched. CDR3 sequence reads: CASSLYGTGGSYNSPLHF. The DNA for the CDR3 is TGTGCCAGCAGCTTATATGGGACAGGGGGTTCCTATAATTCACCCCTCCACTTT.

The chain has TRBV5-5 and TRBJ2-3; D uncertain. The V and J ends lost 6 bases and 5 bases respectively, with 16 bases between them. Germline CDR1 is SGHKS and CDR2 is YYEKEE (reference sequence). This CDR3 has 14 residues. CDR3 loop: CASTQDHIGDTQYF. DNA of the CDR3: TGTGCCAGCACCCAGGACCATATTGGAGATACGCAGTATTTT.

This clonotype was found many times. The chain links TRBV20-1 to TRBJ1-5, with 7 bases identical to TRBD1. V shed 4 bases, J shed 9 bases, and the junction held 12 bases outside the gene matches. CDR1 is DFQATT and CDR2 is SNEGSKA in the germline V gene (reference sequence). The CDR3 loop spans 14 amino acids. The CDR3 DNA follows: TGCAGTGCTACGCAAACTTCAGGGGGGTGGCCCCAGCATTTT. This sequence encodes CSATQTSGGWPQHF.

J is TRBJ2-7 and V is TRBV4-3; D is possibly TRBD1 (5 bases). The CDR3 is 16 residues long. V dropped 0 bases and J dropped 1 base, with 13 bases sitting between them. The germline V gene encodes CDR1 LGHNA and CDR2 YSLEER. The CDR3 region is CASSQDRQGSSYEQYF. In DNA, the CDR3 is TGCGCCAGCAGCCAAGATAGGCAGGGATCATCCTACGAGCAGTACTTC.

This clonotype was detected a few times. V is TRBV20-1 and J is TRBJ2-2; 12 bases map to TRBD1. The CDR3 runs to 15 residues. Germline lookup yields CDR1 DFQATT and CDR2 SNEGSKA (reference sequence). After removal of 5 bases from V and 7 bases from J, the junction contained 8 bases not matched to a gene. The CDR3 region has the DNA TGCAGTGCTCTATGGGGACAGGGGGCAAACGGGGAGCTGTTTTTT. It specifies CSALWGQGANGELFF.

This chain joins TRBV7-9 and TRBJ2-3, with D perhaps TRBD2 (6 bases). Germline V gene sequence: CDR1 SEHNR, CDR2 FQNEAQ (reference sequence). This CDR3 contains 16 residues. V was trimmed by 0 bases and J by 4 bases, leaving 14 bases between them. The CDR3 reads CASSLALGTGADTQYF. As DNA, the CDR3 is TGTGCCAGCAGCTTAGCCTTAGGGACGGGGGCAGATACGCAGTATTTT.

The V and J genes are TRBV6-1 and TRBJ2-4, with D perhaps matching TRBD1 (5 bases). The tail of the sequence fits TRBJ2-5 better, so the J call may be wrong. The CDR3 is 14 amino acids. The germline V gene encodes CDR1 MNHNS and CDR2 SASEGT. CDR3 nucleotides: TGTGCCAGCAGTGAAAGGGGCAGGATCGAGACCCAGTACTTC. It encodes CASSERGRIETQYF.

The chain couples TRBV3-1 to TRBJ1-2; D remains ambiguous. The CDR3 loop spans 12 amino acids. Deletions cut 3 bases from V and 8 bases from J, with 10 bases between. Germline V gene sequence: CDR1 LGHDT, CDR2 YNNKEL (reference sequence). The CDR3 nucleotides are TGTGCCAGCAGCCACAAGGTTAGCGGCTACACCTTC. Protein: CASSHKVSGYTF.

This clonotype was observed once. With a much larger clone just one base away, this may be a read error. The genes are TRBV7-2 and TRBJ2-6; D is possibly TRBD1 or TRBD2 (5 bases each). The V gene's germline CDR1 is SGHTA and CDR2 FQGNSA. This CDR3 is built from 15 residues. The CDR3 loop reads CASSRIGTGADVLTF. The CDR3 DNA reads TGTGCCAGCAGCAGGATTGGGACCGGGGCCGACGTCCTGACTTTC.

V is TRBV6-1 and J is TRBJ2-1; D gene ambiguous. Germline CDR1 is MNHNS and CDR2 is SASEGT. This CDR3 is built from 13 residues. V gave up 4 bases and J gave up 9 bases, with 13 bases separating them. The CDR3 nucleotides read TGTGCCAGCAGTGGCCCGACCCGGAGTGAGCAGTTCTTC. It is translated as CASSGPTRSEQFF.

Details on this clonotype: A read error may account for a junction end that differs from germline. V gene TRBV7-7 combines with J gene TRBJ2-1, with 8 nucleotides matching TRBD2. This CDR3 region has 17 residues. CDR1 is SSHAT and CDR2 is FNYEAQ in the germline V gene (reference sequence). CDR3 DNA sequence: TGTGCTAGCAGCTTAGTAGGTGTCGCGGGGGGATACAATGAGCAGTTCTTC. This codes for CASSLVGVAGGYNEQFF.

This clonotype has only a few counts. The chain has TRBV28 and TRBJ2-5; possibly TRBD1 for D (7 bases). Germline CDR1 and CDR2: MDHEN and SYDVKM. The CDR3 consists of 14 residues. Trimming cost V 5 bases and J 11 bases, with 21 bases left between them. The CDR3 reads CASSLTEGDSEQYF. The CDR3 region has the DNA TGTGCCAGCAGTCTTACGGAGGGGGACAGTGAGCAGTACTTC.

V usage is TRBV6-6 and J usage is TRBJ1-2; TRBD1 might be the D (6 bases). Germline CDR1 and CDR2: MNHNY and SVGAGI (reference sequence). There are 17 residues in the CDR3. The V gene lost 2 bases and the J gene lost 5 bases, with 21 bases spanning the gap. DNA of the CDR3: TGTGCCAGCAGTTACGGTGAGGTGTTGGGGGCTCGTTATGGCTACACCTTC. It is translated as CASSYGEVLGARYGYTF.

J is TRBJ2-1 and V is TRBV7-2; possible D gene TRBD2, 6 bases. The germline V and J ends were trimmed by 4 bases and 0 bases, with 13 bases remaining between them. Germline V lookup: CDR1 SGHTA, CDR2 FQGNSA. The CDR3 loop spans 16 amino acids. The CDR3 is CASSSKGLGSYNEQFF. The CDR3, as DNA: TGTGCCAGCAGCTCGAAGGGACTGGGCTCCTACAATGAGCAGTTCTTC.

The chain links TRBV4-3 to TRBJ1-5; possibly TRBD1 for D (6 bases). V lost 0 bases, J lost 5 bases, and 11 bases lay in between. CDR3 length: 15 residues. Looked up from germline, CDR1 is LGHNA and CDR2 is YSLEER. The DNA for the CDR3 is TGCGCCAGCAGCCAAGATTGGGGGGCCCATCAGCCCCAGCATTTT. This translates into CASSQDWGAHQPQHF.

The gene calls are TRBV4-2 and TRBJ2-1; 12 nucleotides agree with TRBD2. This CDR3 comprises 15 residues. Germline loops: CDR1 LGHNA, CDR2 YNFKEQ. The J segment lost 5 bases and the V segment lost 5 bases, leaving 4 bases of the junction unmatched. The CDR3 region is CASSASGGVNNEQFF. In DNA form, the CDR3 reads TGTGCCAGCAGCGCTAGCGGGGGGGTTAACAATGAGCAGTTCTTC.

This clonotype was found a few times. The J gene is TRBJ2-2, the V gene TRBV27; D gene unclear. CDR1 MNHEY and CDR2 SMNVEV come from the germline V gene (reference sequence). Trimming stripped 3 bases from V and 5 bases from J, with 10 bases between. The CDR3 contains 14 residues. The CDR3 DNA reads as TGTGCCAGCAGTTTTCAGGTCTTAACCGGGGAGCTGTTTTTT. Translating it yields CASSFQVLTGELFF.

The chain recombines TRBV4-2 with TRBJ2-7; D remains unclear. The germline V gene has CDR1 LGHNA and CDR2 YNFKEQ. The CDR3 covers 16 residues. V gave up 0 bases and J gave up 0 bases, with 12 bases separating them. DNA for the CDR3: TGTGCCAGCAGCCAAGATCCAGAGTGGAGCTCCTACGAGCAGTACTTC. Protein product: CASSQDPEWSSYEQYF.

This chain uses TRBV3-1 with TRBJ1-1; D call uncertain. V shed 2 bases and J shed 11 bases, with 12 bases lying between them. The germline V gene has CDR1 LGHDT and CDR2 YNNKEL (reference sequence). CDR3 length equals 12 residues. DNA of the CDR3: TGTGCCAGCAGCCAAAGCACAGCAGGCGCTTTCTTT. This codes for CASSQSTAGAFF.

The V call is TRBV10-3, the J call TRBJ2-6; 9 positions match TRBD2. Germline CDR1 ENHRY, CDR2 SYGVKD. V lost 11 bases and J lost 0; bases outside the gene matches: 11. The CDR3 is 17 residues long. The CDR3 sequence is CAAGASGANSGANVLTF. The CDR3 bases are TGTGCCGCGGGGGCTAGCGGGGCCAACTCTGGGGCCAACGTCCTGACTTTC.

CDR3 sequence: CASSLVYGGGETQYF. The CDR3 DNA sequence: TGTGCCAGCAGCTTAGTCTACGGGGGCGGAGAGACCCAGTACTTC. This chain uses TRBV7-9 with TRBJ2-7, with D perhaps being TRBD1 or TRBD2 (6 bases each). The last part of the DNA fits TRBJ2-5 better; the J call may be wrong. Looked up from germline, CDR1 is SEHNR and CDR2 is FQNEAQ (reference sequence). This CDR3 region has 15 residues.

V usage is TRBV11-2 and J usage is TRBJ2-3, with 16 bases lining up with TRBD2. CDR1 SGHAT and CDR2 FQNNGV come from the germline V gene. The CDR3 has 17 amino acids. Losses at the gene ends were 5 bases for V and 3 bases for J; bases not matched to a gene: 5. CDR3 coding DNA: TGTGCCAGCAGCACAGGGACTAGCGGGGGGGCAACAGATACGCAGTATTTT. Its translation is CASSTGTSGGATDTQYF. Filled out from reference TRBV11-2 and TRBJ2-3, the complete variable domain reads EAGVAQSPRYKIIEKRQSVAFWCNPISGHATLYWYQQILGQGPKLLIQFQNNGVVDDSQLPKDRFSAERLKGVDSTLKIQPAKLEDSAVYLCASSTGTSGGATDTQYFGPGTRLTVL.

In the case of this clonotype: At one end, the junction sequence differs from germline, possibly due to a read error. This CDR3 is CACSLGNADSEQYF. CDR3 bases: TGTGCCTGCAGCTTAGGGAACGCGGATAGCGAGCAGTACTTC. The rearrangement joins TRBV7-3 to TRBJ2-7; D unresolved. From germline, CDR1 is SGHTA and CDR2 FQGTGA. This CDR3 contains 14 residues.

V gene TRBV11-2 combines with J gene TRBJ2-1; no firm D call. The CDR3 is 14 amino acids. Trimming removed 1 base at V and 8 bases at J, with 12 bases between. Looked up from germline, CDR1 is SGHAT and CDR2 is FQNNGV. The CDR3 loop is CASSLAAPRDEQFF. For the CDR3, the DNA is TGTGCCAGCAGCTTAGCGGCCCCCCGGGATGAGCAGTTCTTC.

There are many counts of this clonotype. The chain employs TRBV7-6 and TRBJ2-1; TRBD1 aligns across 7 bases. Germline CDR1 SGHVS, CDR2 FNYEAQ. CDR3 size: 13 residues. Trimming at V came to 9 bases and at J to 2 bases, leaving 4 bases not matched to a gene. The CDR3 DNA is TGTGCCAGTAACAGGGGACCCTACAATGAGCAGTTCTTC. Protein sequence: CASNRGPYNEQFF.